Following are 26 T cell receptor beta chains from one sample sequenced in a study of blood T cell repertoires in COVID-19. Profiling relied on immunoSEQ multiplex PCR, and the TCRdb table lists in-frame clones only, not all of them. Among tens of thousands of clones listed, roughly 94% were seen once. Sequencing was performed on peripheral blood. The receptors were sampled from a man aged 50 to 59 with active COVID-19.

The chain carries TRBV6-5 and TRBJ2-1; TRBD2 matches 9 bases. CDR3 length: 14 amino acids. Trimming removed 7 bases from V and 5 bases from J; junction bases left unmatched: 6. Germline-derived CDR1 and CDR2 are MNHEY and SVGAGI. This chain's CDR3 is CASTGREGNNEQFF. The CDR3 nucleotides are TGTGCCAGCACGGGGCGGGAGGGAAACAATGAGCAGTTCTTC.

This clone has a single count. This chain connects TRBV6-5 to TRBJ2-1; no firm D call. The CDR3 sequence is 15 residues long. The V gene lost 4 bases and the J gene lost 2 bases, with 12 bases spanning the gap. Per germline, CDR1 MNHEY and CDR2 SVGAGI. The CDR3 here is CASSSQVATYNEQFF. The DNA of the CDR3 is TGTGCCAGCAGTTCCCAGGTGGCGACCTACAATGAGCAGTTCTTC.

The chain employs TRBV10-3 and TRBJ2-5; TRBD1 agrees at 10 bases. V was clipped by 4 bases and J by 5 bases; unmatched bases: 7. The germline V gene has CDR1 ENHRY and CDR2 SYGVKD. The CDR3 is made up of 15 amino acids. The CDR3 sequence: CAISAVTGGRETQYF. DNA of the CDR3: TGTGCCATCAGTGCGGTGACAGGGGGCCGGGAGACCCAGTACTTC.

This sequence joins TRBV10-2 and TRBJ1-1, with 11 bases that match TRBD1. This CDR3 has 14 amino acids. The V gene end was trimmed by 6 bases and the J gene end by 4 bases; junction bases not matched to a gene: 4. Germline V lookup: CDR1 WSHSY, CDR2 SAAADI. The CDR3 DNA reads TGCGCCAGCAGGGACAGGGGGCCCCCCACTGAAGCTTTCTTT. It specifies CASRDRGPPTEAFF.

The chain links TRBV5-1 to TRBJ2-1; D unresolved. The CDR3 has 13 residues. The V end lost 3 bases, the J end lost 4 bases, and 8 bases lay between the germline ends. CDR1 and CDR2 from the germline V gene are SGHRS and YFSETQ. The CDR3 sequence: CASSSGRYNEQFF. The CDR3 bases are TGCGCCAGCAGCTCGGGTCGGTACAATGAGCAGTTCTTC. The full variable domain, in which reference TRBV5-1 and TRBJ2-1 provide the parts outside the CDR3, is KAGVTQTPRYLIKTRGQQVTLSCSPISGHRSVSWYQQTPGQGLQFLFEYFSETQRNKGNFPGRFSGRQFSNSRSEMNVSTLELGDSALYLCASSSGRYNEQFFGPGTRLTVL.

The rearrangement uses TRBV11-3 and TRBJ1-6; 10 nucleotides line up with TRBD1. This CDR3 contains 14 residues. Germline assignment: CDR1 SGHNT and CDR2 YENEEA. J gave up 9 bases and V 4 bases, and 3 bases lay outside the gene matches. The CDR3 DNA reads TGTGCCAGCAGCTCAGGACAGGGGGGTTCACCCCTCCACTTT. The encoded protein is CASSSGQGGSPLHF.

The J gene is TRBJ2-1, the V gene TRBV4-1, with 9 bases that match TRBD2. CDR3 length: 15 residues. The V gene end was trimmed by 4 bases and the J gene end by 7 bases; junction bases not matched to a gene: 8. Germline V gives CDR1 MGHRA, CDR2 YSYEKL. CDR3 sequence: CASSPSGAGGNEQFF. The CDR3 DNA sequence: TGCGCCAGCAGCCCCTCCGGAGCGGGAGGTAATGAGCAGTTCTTC.

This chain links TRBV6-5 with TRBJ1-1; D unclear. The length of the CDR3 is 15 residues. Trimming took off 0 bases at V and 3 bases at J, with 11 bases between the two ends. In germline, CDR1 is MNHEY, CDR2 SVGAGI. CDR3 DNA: TGTGCCAGCAGTTACTCGATATCCGGGGACACTGAAGCTTTCTTT. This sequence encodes CASSYSISGDTEAFF.

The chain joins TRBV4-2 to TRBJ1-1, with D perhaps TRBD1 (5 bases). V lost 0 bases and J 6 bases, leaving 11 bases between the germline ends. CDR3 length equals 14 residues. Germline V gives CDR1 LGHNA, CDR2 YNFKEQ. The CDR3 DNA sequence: TGTGCCAGCAGCCAAGACTACAGGCGATCTGAAGCTTTCTTT. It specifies CASSQDYRRSEAFF.

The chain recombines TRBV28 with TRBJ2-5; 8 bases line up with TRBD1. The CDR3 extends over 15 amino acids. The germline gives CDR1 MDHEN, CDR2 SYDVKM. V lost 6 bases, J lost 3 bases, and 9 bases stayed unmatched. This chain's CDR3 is CASSLAGTGKETQYF. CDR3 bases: TGTGCCAGCAGCCTCGCTGGGACAGGAAAAGAGACCCAGTACTTC.

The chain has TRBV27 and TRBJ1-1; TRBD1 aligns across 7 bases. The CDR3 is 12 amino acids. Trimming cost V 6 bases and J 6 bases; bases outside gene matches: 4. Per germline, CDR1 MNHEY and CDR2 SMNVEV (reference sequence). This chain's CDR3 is CASSKGASEAFF. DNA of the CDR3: TGTGCCAGCAGCAAGGGGGCGTCTGAAGCTTTCTTT.

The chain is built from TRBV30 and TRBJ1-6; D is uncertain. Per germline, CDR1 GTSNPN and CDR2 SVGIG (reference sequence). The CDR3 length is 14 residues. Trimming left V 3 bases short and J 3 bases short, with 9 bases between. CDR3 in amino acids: CAWSREDYNSPLHF. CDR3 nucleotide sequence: TGTGCCTGGAGCCGTGAGGACTATAATTCACCCCTCCACTTT.

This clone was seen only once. In DNA, the CDR3 is TGTGCCAGCAGACCCGGGACAGCCCACCAAGAGACCCAGTACTTC. As protein: CASRPGTAHQETQYF. This chain links TRBV6-5 with TRBJ2-5; the match to TRBD1 covers 7 bases. CDR3 length: 15 residues. Unmatched junction bases numbered 7, after V lost 6 bases and J lost 0 bases. Germline V gene sequence: CDR1 MNHEY, CDR2 SVGAGI.

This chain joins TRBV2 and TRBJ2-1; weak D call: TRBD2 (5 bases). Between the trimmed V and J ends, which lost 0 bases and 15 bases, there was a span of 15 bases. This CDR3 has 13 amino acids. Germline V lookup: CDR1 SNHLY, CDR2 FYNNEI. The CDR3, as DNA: TGTGCCAGCAGTGAAGCAAGGCTAGCCACCCTGTTCTTC. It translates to CASSEARLATLFF.

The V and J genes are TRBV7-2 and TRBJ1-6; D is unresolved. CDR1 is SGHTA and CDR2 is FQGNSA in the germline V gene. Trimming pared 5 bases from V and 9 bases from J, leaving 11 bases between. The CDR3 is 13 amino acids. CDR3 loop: CASSTNEGSPLHF. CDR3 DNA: TGTGCCAGCAGCACAAACGAGGGTTCACCCCTCCACTTT. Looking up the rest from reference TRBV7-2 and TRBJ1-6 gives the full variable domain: GAGVSQSPSNKVTEKGKDVELRCDPISGHTALYWYRQSLGQGLEFLIYFQGNSAPDKSGLPSDRFSAERTGGSVSTLTIQRTQQEDSAVYLCASSTNEGSPLHFGNGTRLTVT.

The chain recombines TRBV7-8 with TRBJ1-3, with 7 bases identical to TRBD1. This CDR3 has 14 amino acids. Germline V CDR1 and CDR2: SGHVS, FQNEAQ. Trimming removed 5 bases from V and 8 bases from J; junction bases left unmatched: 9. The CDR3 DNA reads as TGTGCCAGCAGCCTGTTAGACAGGGAGGACACCATATATTTT. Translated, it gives CASSLLDREDTIYF.

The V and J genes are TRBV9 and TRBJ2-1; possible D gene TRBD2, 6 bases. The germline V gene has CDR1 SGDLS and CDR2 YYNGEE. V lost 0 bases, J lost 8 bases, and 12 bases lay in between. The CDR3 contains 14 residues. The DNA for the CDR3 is TGTGCCAGCAGCGTAGAACTAGCTGCGGATGAGCAGTTCTTC. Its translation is CASSVELAADEQFF. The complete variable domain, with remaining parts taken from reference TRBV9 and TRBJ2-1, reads DSGVTQTPKHLITATGQRVTLRCSPRSGDLSVYWYQQSLDQGLQFLIQYYNGEERAKGNILERFSAQQFPDLHSELNLSSLELGDSALYFCASSVELAADEQFFGPGTRLTVL.

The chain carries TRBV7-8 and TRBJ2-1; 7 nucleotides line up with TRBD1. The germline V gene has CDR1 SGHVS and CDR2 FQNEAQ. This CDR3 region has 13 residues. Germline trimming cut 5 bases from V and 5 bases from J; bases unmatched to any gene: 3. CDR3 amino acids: CASSPDRDNEQFF. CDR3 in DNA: TGTGCCAGCAGCCCTGACAGGGACAATGAGCAGTTCTTC.

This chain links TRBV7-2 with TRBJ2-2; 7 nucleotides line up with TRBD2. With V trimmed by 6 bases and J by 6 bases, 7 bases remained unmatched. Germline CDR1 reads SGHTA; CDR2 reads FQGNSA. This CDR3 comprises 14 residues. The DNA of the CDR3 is TGTGCCAGCAGTTTTGCCCGGGGGGCCGGGGAGCTGTTTTTT. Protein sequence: CASSFARGAGELFF.

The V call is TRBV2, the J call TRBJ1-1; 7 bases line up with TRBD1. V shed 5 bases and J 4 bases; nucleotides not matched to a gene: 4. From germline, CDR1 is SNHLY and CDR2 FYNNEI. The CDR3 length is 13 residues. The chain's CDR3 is CASSTGAGTEAFF. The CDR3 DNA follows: TGTGCCAGCAGTACAGGGGCGGGCACTGAAGCTTTCTTT.

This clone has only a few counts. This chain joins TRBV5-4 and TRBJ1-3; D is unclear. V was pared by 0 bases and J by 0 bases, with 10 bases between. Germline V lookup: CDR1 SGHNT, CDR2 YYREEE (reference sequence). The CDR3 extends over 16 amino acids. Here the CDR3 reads CASSLDLVSSGNTIYF. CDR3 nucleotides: TGTGCCAGCAGCTTGGATTTGGTGAGCTCTGGAAACACCATATATTTT.

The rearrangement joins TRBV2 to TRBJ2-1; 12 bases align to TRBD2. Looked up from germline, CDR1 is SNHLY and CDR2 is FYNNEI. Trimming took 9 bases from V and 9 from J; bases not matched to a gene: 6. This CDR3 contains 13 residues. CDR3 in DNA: TGTGCCAGAACGGGACTAGCGGGTGTTGAGCAGTTCTTC. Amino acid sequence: CARTGLAGVEQFF.

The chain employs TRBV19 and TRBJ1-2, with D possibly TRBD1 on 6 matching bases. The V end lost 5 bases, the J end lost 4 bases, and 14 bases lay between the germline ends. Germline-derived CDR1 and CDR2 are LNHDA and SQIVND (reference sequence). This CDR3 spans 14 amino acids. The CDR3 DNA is TGTGCCAGTAGTTCCGCCAGGGGTGGCTATGGCTACACCTTC. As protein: CASSSARGGYGYTF. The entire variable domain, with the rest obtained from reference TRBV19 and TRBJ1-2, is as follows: DGGITQSPKYLFRKEGQNVTLSCEQNLNHDAMYWYRQDPGQGLRLIYYSQIVNDFQKGDIAEGYSVSREKKESFPLTVTSAQKNPTAFYLCASSSARGGYGYTFGSGTRLTVV.

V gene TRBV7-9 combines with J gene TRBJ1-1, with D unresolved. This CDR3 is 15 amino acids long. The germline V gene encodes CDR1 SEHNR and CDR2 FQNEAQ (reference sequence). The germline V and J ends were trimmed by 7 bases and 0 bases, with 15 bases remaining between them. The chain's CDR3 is CASIPPGALNTEAFF. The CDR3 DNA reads TGTGCCAGCATTCCGCCGGGAGCCCTGAACACTGAAGCTTTCTTT.

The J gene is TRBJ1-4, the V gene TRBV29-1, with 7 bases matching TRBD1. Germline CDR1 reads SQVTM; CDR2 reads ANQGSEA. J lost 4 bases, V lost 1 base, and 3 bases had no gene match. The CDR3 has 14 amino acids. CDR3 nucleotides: TGCAGCGTTGAAGTGGGACAGTTTAATGAAAAACTGTTTTTT. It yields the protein CSVEVGQFNEKLFF. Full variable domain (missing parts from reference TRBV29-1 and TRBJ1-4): SAVISQKPSRDICQRGTSLTIQCQVDSQVTMMFWYRQQPGQSLTLIATANQGSEATYESGFVIDKFPISRPNLTFSTLTVSNMSPEDSSIYLCSVEVGQFNEKLFFGSGTQLSVL.

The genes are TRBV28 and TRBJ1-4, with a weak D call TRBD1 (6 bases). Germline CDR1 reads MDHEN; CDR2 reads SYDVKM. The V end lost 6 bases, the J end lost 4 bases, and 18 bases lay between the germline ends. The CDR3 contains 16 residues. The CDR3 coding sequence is TGTGCCAGCAGCCGGGGAGCGGACAGATTTAATGAAAAACTGTTTTTT. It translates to CASSRGADRFNEKLFF.